The rows below give T cell receptor beta chains drawn from one sample of a study of healthy donors' naive CD4 and CD8 T cells. TCRdb reanalysed the reads using MiXCR and keeps one entry per CDR3 protein. The repertoire holds 180,000 or so distinct CDR3 sequences, with around three quarters as singletons. Sequenced: naive CD4+ and CD8+ T cells sorted from blood, pooled from several donors. The receptor set was obtained from a pool of human donors in good health; the sample pools cells from several healthy donors. CDR3s include the opening cysteine and the closing phenylalanine or tryptophan. A D gene is named only where the DNA matches it firmly. The size of a clone is reported for some rows only, either as once, few or many, or as a class for expanded clones.

.	TRBV19	TRBJ2-5	.	TGTGCCAGTAGTCCGGACGGGTCCGTAGCGACGCAGTACTTC	CASSPDGSVATQYF
.	TRBV4-1	TRBJ2-3	.	TGCGCCAGCAGCCAAGATGGCATCCCTAGCACAGATACGCAGTATTTT	CASSQDGIPSTDTQYF
.	TRBV6-1	TRBJ1-2	.	TGTGCCAGCAGTGAAGATCGCTATGGCTACACCTTC	CASSEDRYGYTF
.	TRBV6-2/TRBV6-3	TRBJ2-7	.	TGTGCCAGCAGTTACTCCTTTATCTCCTACGAGCAGTACTTC	CASSYSFISYEQYF
.	TRBV19	TRBJ1-2	.	TGTGCCAGTAACTACGGGGGTGGCTATGGCTACACCTTC	CASNYGGGYGYTF
.	TRBV19	TRBJ2-1	TRBD2	TGTGCCAGTAGACGCACCGGGACTAGCGGGAGCACGAATGAGCAGTTCTTC	CASRRTGTSGSTNEQFF
.	TRBV29-1	TRBJ1-5	TRBD1	TGCAGCGTCGGAGAGGGACAGGGGCTAGGTCAGCCCCAGCATTTT	CSVGEGQGLGQPQHF
medium-sized	TRBV27	TRBJ2-7	.	TGTGCCAGCAGTTTAGGATACGAGCAGTACTTC	CASSLGYEQYF
.	TRBV29-1	TRBJ2-5	.	TGCAGCGTCCGGGGCGCAGAAGAGACCCAGTACTTC	CSVRGAEETQYF
.	TRBV12-3/TRBV12-4	TRBJ1-1	.	TGTGCCAGCCTCCCGGGGGGCACTGAAGCTTTCTTT	CASLPGGTEAFF
.	TRBV20-1	TRBJ1-1	.	TGCAGTGCCCTCGGACCGACGAACACTGAAGCTTTCTTT	CSALGPTNTEAFF
once	TRBV6-5	TRBJ2-5	TRBD2	TGTGCCAGCAGTTATGCTTTTCTAGCGGGGAGATTACAAGAGACCCAGTACTTC	CASSYAFLAGRLQETQYF
.	TRBV27	TRBJ2-4	.	TGTGCCAGCGGGCCTACAGGGTTGGACATTCAGTACTTC	CASGPTGLDIQYF
.	TRBV11-2	TRBJ2-7	TRBD2	TGTGCCAGCAGCTTAGGGGAGGGGAACTACGAGCAGTACTTC	CASSLGEGNYEQYF
.	TRBV10-3	TRBJ2-5	.	TGTGCCACCAATTCTCAAGAGACCCAGTACTTC	CATNSQETQYF
.	TRBV29-1	TRBJ1-1	TRBD1	TGCAGCGTTGCAAGGACAGGTCCAAACACTGAAGCTTTCTTT	CSVARTGPNTEAFF
few	TRBV29-1	TRBJ2-1	.	TGCAGCGTGGCAGCGTACTACAATGAGCAGTTCTTC	CSVAAYYNEQFF
.	TRBV5-1	TRBJ2-1	.	TGCGCCAGCAGCTTGCCCGGACAGACAAACAATGAGCAGTTCTTC	CASSLPGQTNNEQFF
.	TRBV7-9	TRBJ1-1	TRBD1	TGTGCCAGCAGCCCCCGGACAGGGGGACCTGAAGCTTTCTTT	CASSPRTGGPEAFF
few	TRBV12-3/TRBV12-4	TRBJ1-1	.	TGTGCCAGCAGGGCCAACGGTGGCACTGAAGCTTTCTTT	CASRANGGTEAFF
.	TRBV19	TRBJ2-7	.	TGTGCCAGTAGTATGGAAGTTTCGGCGGGCGAGCAGTACTTC	CASSMEVSAGEQYF
.	TRBV19	TRBJ1-5	.	TGTGCCAGTAGTCCAAGGGGATATAGCAATCAGCCCCAGCATTTT	CASSPRGYSNQPQHF
.	TRBV6-2/TRBV6-3	TRBJ2-3	.	TGTGCCAGTTCCCCTTATAGAGATACGCAGTATTTT	CASSPYRDTQYF
few	TRBV19	TRBJ1-5	.	TGTGCCAGTAGTATCGGGGCTTATAGCAATCAGCCCCAGCATTTT	CASSIGAYSNQPQHF
few	TRBV29-1	TRBJ2-1	.	TGCAGCGTTGAACAGGTCTACAATGAGCAGTTCTTC	CSVEQVYNEQFF
.	TRBV27	TRBJ1-2	.	TGTGCCAGCAGTACTACCCCGGACAGTCTCGATGGCTACACCTTC	CASSTTPDSLDGYTF
.	TRBV6-6	TRBJ1-3	.	TGTGCCAGCAGTTACCTGGGGGAAGGCGCCTCTGGAAACACCATATATTTT	CASSYLGEGASGNTIYF
.	TRBV6-5	TRBJ2-1	TRBD2	TGTGCCAGCAGTTACTCAACCTTCCCGTTAGCGGGGTCACGGCATGAGCAGTTCTTC	CASSYSTFPLAGSRHEQFF
.	TRBV29-1	TRBJ1-2	.	TGCAGCGTACTGTCGAAAGGGGGTAACTATGGCTACACCTTC	CSVLSKGGNYGYTF
.	TRBV6-2/TRBV6-3	TRBJ2-7	TRBD1	TGTGCCAGCAGCCAGGGGGATTCCGAACAGTACTTC	CASSQGDSEQYF
.	TRBV6-6	TRBJ2-1	TRBD2	TGTGCCAGCAGTTACGGGGAGAGACTAGCGGGATACAATGAGCAGTTCTTC	CASSYGERLAGYNEQFF
.	TRBV11-2	TRBJ2-3	.	TGTGCCAGCAGCTTAAGTACCGGGGATACGCAGTATTTT	CASSLSTGDTQYF
once	TRBV24-1	TRBJ1-1	.	TGTGCCACCGGCGGGGTGAACACTGAAGCTTTCTTT	CATGGVNTEAFF
.	TRBV5-1	TRBJ2-5	TRBD1	TGCGCCAGCAGCTTGTTTCCGGGGACAGGGGACATAAACCAAGAGACCCAGTACTTC	CASSLFPGTGDINQETQYF
once	TRBV12-3/TRBV12-4	TRBJ1-1	TRBD1	TGTGCCAGCAGTACGCAGGGGGCCACTGAAGCTTTCTTT	CASSTQGATEAFF
once	TRBV6-2/TRBV6-3	TRBJ1-5	.	TGTGCCAGCAGTTACTCCGGCGGGCGAACGGCAGTCCCCCAGCATTTT	CASSYSGGRTAVPQHF
.	TRBV6-1	TRBJ2-5	TRBD2	TGTGCCAGCAGGATACTAGCGGGGGGAGAGACCCAGTACTTC	CASRILAGGETQYF
few	TRBV6-2/TRBV6-3	TRBJ2-1	TRBD2	TGTGCCAGCAGCCAAGGACTAGCGGGTTACAATGAGCAGTTCTTC	CASSQGLAGYNEQFF
once	TRBV27	TRBJ2-1	.	TGTGCCAGCAGTTTAGAGGGGAATGAGCAGCTCTTC	CASSLEGNEQLF
.	TRBV4-3	TRBJ2-1	TRBD2	TGCGCCAGCAGCCAAGACGTGCTAGCGGGAGGGTACAATGAGCAGTTCTTC	CASSQDVLAGGYNEQFF